This T cell receptor (beta chain) was identified during a study of blood T cell repertoires in COVID-19. Study as a whole: The United States, Italy and Spain supplied acute and convalescent COVID-19 samples.

Seattle patients were enrolled during active infection and followed longitudinally. Profiled with immunoSEQ multiplex PCR; TCRdb holds only in-frame clones, not every one. This table holds some 230,000 clones, 75% to 85% found once. Sequencing input: peripheral blood. The receptor comes from a woman aged 80 or older with COVID-19, enrolled during active disease.

In DNA, the CDR3 is TGTGCCAGCACCCAAAGAGGGGGTATGGGAGATACGCAGTATTTT. It specifies CASTQRGGMGDTQYF. The genes are TRBV27 and TRBJ2-3; tentatively, D is TRBD1 (6 bases). Between the trimmed V and J ends, which lost 7 bases and 5 bases, there was a span of 19 bases. CDR3 length: 15 residues. Germline V CDR1 and CDR2: MNHEY, SMNVEV (reference sequence).